At least ten counts were recorded for the clone carrying this T cell receptor beta chain. This entry comes from a study of early T cells in non-severe SARS-CoV-2 infection. Unique molecular identifiers were added to individual cDNA molecules. TCRdb fed the 5' RACE reads into MiXCR, producing one record per CDR3 protein. There are around 58,000 distinct CDR3 sequences in the sample; around 7.7% occur only once, and more than 9% lies in the top ten. CDR1 and CDR2 from the germline V gene are MDHEN and SYDVKM. CDR3 length: 15 amino acids. With 7 bases removed from V and 2 bases from J, the gap between germline ends came to 15 bases.

The chain links TRBV28 to TRBJ1-3; TRBD1 is a possible D gene (6 bases). This clonotype was sampled from an adult who was a healthcare worker with PCR-confirmed SARS-CoV-2 infection or an uninfected control (not recorded which). Sequenced material: whole blood, taken at baseline. In nucleotides, the CDR3 is TGTGCCAGCACGTGGGGGGCATTAGCTGGAAACACCATATATTTT. This sequence encodes CASTWGALAGNTIYF.